This T cell receptor beta chain came from a study of blood T cells in healthy people across ages. Whole-study findings and limits: Donors of long life had a larger count of naive CD4+ cells and greater diversity than aged donors.

Donors ranged from roughly 6 to 90 years old and were healthy Caucasians in Russia. A minimum of 5 micrograms of total RNA was extracted per sample. Points on this clonotype: Its antigen is still unknown.

PCR was performed a second time for roughly 7 to 11 cycles using a sample-barcoded 5' primer and a J-beta primer mix. Through a template-switch adaptor with 12 random nucleotides, each cDNA molecule received a tag. TCRdb recomputed calls from the 5' RACE reads with MiXCR, one row per CDR3 protein. There are roughly 680,000 distinct CDR3 sequences in the sample; 21% occur only once, and 3% to 4.5% lies in the top ten. CDR1 and CDR2 (germline): SGHTA, FQGNSA. V shed 6 bases, J shed 2 bases, and the junction held 4 bases outside the gene matches. CDR3 size: 14 residues. The rearrangement uses TRBV7-2 and TRBJ2-5; 9 bases map to TRBD1. Sequenced: blood. The clonotype was recovered from a man in his 70s in good health. CDR3 sequence: CASRMTGGQETQYF. The CDR3 nucleotides read TGTGCCAGCAGAATGACAGGGGGGCAAGAGACCCAGTACTTC.